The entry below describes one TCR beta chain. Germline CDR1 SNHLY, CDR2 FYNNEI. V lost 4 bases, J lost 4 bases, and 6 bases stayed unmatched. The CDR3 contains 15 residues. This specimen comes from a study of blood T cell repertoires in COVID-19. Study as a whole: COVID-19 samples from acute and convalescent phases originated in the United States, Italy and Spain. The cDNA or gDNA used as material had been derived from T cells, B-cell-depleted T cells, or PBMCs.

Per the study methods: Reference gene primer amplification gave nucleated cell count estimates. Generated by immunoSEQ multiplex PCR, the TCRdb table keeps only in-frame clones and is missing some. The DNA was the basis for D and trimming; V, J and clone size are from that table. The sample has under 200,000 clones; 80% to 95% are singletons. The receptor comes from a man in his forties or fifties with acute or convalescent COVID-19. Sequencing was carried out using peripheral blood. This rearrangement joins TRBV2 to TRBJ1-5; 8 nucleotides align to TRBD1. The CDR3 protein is CASSVIRTGNQPQHF. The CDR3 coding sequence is TGTGCCAGCAGTGTGATCAGGACAGGGAATCAGCCCCAGCATTTT.